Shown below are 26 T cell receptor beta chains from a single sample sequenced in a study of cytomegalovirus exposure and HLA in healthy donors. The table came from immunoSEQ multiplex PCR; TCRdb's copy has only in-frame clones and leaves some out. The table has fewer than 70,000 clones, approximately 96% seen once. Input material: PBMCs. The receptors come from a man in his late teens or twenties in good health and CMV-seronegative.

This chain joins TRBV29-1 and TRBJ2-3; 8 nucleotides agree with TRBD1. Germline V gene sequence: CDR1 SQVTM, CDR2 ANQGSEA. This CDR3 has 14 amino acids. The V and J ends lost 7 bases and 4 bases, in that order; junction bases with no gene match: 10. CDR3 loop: CSADQGARADTQYF. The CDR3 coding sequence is TGCAGCGCAGATCAGGGGGCGCGGGCAGATACGCAGTATTTT.

Here the CDR3 reads CASNTSTLGREGTETQYF. The CDR3 DNA is TGTGCCAGCAACACCTCGACGTTAGGACGGGAGGGGACAGAGACCCAGTACTTC. The gene calls are TRBV7-9 and TRBJ2-5; the match to TRBD2 covers 8 bases. Germline V lookup: CDR1 SEHNR, CDR2 FQNEAQ (reference sequence). This CDR3 spans 18 amino acids. The V gene end was trimmed by 7 bases and the J gene end by 4 bases; junction bases not matched to a gene: 20. The whole variable domain, remainder taken from reference TRBV7-9 and TRBJ2-5, is DTGVSQNPRHKITKRGQNVTFRCDPISEHNRLYWYRQTLGQGPEFLTYFQNEAQLEKSRLLSDRFSAERPKGSFSTLEIQRTEQGDSAMYLCASNTSTLGREGTETQYFGPGTRLLVL.

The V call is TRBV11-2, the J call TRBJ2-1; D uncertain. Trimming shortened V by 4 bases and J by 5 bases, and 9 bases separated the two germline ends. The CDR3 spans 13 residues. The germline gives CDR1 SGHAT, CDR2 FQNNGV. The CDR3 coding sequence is TGTGCCAGCAGCTGGAGAAGAGACAATGAGCAGTTCTTC. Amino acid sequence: CASSWRRDNEQFF.

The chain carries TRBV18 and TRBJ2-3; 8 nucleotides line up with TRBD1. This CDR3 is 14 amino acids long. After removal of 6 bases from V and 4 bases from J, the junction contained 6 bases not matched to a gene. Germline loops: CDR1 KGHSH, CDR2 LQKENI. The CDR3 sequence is CASSRQGLADTQYF. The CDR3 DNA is TGTGCCAGCTCCAGACAGGGGCTTGCAGATACGCAGTATTTT. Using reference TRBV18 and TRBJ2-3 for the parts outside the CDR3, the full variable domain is NAGVMQNPRHLVRRRGQEARLRCSPMKGHSHVYWYRQLPEEGLKFMVYLQKENIIDESGMPKERFSAEFPKEGPSILRIQQVVRGDSAAYFCASSRQGLADTQYFGPGTRLTVL.

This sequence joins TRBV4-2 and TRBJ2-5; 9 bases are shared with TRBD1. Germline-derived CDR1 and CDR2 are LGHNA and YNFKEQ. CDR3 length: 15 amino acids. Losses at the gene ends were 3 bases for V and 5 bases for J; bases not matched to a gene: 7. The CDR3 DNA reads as TGTGCCAGCAGCCATGGGGACAGGGATGATGAGACCCAGTACTTC. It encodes CASSHGDRDDETQYF.

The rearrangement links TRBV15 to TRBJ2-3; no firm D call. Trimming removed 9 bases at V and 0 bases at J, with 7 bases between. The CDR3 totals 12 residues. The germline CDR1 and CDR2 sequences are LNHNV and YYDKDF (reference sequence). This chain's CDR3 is CATSRSTDTQYF. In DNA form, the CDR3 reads TGTGCCACGAGCCGTAGCACAGATACGCAGTATTTT.

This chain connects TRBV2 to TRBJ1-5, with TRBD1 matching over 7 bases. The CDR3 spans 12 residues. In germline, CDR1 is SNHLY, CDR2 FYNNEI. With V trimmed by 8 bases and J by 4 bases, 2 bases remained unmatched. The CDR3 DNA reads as TGTGCCAGCGCAGGGGGGAATCAGCCCCAGCATTTT. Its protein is CASAGGNQPQHF.

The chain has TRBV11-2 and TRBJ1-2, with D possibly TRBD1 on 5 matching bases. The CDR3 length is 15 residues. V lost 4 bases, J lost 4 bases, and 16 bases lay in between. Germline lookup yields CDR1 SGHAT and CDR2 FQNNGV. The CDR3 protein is CASSSVGLHRYGYTF. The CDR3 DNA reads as TGTGCCAGCAGCTCGGTGGGGCTCCACCGCTATGGCTACACCTTC.

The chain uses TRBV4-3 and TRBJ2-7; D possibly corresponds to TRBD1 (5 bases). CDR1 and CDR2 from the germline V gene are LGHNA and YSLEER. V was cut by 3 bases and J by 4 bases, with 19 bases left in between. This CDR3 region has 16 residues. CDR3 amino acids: CASSQGRVDRAYEQYF. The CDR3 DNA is TGCGCCAGCAGCCAGGGGCGCGTGGACCGGGCTTACGAGCAGTACTTC.

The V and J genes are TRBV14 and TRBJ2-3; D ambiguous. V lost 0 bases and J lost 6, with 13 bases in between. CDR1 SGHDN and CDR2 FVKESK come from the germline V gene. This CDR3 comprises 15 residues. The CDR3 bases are TGTGCCAGCAGCCAAGATTCGTCAGGCAAGGATACGCAGTATTTT. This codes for CASSQDSSGKDTQYF.

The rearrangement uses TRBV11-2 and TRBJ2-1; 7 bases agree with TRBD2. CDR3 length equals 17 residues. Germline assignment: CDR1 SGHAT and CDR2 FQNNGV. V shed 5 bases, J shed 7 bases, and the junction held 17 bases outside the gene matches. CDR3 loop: CASSQAGQLGPSNEQFF. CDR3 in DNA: TGTGCCAGCAGCCAAGCGGGGCAGCTGGGGCCTTCGAATGAGCAGTTCTTC.

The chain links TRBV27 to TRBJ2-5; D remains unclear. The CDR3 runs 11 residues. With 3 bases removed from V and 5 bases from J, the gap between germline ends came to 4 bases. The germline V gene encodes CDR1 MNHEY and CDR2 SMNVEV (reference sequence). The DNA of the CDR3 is TGTGCCAGCAGTTTCCGGGAGACCCAGTACTTC. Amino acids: CASSFRETQYF.

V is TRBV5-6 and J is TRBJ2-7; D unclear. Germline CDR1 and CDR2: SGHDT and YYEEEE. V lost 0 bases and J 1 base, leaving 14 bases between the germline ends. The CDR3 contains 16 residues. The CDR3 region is CASSLGDQTRSYEQYF. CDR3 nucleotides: TGTGCCAGCAGCTTGGGTGACCAGACGAGGTCCTACGAGCAGTACTTC.

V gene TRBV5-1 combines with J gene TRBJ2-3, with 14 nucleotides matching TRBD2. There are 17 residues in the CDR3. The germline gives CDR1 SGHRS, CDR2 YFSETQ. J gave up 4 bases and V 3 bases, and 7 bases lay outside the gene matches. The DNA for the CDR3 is TGCGCCAGCAGCTACACGACTAGCGGGAGGGGAGCAGATACGCAGTATTTT. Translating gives CASSYTTSGRGADTQYF.

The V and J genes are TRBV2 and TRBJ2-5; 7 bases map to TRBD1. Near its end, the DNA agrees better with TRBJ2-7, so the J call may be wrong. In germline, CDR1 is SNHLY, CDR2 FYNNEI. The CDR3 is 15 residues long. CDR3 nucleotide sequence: TGTGCCAGCAGGGGGGCCATGACAGGGACCTACGAGCAGTACTTC. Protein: CASRGAMTGTYEQYF.

The DNA of the CDR3 is TGTGCCACCAGCAGAGTGGAGGGATCGGGGCAGCCCCAGCATTTT. Its translation is CATSRVEGSGQPQHF. The chain joins TRBV15 to TRBJ1-5; no clear D. Germline V CDR1 and CDR2: LNHNV, YYDKDF (reference sequence). CDR3 length: 15 amino acids. Trimming shortened V by 1 base and J by 7 bases, and 14 bases separated the two germline ends. Using reference TRBV15 and TRBJ1-5 for the parts outside the CDR3, the full variable domain is DAMVIQNPRYQVTQFGKPVTLSCSQTLNHNVMYWYQQKSSQAPKLLFHYYDKDFNNEADTPDNFQSRRPNTSFCFLDIRSPGLGDTAMYLCATSRVEGSGQPQHFGDGTRLSIL.

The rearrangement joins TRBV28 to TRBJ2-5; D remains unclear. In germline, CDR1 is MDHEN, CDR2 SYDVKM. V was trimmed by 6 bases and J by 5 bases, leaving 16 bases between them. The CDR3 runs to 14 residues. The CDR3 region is CASSLQVVRETQYF. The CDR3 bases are TGTGCCAGCAGCCTCCAGGTAGTCCGGGAGACCCAGTACTTC. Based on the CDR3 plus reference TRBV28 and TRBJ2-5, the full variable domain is DVKVTQSSRYLVKRTGEKVFLECVQDMDHENMFWYRQDPGLGLRLIYFSYDVKMKEKGDIPEGYSVSREKKERFSLILESASTNQTSMYLCASSLQVVRETQYFGPGTRLLVL.

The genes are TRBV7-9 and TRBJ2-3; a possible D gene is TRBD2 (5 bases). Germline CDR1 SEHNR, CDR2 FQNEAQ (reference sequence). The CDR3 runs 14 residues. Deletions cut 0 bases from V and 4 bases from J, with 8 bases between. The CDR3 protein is CASSLAGVSDTQYF. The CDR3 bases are TGTGCCAGCAGCTTAGCGGGAGTGTCAGATACGCAGTATTTT.

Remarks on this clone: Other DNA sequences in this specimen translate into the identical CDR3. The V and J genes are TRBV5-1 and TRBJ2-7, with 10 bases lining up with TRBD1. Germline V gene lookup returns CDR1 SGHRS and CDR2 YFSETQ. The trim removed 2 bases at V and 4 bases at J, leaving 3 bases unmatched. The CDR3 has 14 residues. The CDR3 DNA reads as TGCGCCAGCAGCTTCGGGACAGGGGTTTACGAGCAGTACTTC. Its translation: CASSFGTGVYEQYF.

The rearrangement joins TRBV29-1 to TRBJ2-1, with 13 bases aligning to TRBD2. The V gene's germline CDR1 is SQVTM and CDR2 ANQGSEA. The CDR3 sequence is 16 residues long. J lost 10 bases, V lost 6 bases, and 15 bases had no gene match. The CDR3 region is CSVRQTLAGGPWEQFF. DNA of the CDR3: TGCAGCGTCCGGCAGACACTAGCGGGAGGGCCATGGGAGCAGTTCTTC.

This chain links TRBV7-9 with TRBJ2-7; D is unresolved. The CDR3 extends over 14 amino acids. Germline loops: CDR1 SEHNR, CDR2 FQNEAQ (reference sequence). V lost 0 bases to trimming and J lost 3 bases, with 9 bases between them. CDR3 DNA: TGTGCCAGCAGCTTAGCGCCCCAGGACTACGAGCAGTACTTC. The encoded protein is CASSLAPQDYEQYF.

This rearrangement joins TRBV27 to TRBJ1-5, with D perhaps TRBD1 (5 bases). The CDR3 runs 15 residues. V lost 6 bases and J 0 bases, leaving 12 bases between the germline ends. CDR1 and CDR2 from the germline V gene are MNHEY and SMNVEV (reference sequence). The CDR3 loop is CASRIDRNSNQPQHF. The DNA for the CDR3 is TGTGCCAGCAGAATCGACAGAAATAGCAATCAGCCCCAGCATTTT.

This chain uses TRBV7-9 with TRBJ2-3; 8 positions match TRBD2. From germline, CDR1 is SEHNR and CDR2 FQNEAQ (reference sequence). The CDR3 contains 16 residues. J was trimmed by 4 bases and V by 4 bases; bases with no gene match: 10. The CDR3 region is CASSSISGKAPDTQYF. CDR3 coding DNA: TGTGCCAGCAGCTCCATTAGCGGGAAGGCCCCAGATACGCAGTATTTT.

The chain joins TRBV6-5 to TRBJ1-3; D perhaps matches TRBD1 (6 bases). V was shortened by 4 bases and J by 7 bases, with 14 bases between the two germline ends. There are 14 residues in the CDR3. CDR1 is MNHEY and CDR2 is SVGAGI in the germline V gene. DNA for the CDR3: TGTGCCAGCAGTTCGAAGACAGGATCGAACACCATATATTTT. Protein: CASSSKTGSNTIYF.

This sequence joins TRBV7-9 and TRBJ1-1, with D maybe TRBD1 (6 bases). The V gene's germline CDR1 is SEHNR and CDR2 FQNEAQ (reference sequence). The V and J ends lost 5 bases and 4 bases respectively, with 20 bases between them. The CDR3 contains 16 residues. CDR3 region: CASSPRRTQGFTEAFF. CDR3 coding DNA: TGTGCCAGCAGCCCCAGACGGACTCAGGGGTTCACTGAAGCTTTCTTT.

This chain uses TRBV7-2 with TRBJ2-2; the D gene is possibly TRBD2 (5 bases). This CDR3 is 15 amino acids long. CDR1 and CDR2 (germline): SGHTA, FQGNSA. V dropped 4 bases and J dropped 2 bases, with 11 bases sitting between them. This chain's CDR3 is CASSSLASNTGELFF. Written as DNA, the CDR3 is TGTGCCAGCAGCTCCCTAGCCTCCAACACCGGGGAGCTGTTTTTT.